Each of the 13 T cell receptor beta chains below was sequenced from the same sample in a study of naive and memory T cell subsets (dated by TCRdb to about 2017). Library creation used UMI-ligation and nested PCR. The sequencer listed for this sample is Illumina MiSeq. The beta constant-region primer consisted of an equimolar mixture of two oligonucleotides that together covered TRBC1 and TRBC2. Through fastp at Q25 and MiXCR, TCRdb rebuilt clones from the public reads, retaining in-frame beta chains. Merged by CDR3 protein, the rows form single entries marked with the most common genes and DNA. The sample contains 70,000 to 95,000 distinct CDR3 sequences, around 6.5% of them found a single time. The biggest ten clones account for over 1.5% of the sample. Sequenced sample: central memory CD4+ T cells from blood. The intended sense of this specimen's cell subset or site label: central memory, CD45RA- CD27+. The receptors here all came from a human donor in good health.

The CDR3 DNA reads as TGTGCCAGCTCACCACCCGCCACCGGGGAGCTGTTTTTT. Protein product: CASSPPATGELFF. This chain links TRBV18 with TRBJ2-2; no reliable D call. Between the trimmed V and J ends, which lost 0 bases and 4 bases, there was a span of 3 bases. This CDR3 spans 13 amino acids. Germline CDR1 KGHSH, CDR2 LQKENI. Looking up the rest from reference TRBV18 and TRBJ2-2 gives the full variable domain: NAGVMQNPRHLVRRRGQEARLRCSPMKGHSHVYWYRQLPEEGLKFMVYLQKENIIDESGMPKERFSAEFPKEGPSILRIQQVVRGDSAAYFCASSPPATGELFFGEGSRLTVL.

This clonotype came up a few times. The chain uses TRBV7-3 and TRBJ1-1; TRBD1 is a possible D gene (5 bases). This CDR3 is built from 16 residues. Trimming removed 0 bases from V and 1 base from J, with 12 bases in between. Germline V gene data show CDR1 as SGHTA and CDR2 as FQGTGA. The DNA of the CDR3 is TGTGCCAGCAGCTTAACACTTGACAGAAAGAACACTGAAGCTTTCTTT. It specifies CASSLTLDRKNTEAFF. Looking up the rest from reference TRBV7-3 and TRBJ1-1 gives the full variable domain: GAGVSQTPSNKVTEKGKYVELRCDPISGHTALYWYRQSLGQGPEFLIYFQGTGAADDSGLPNDRFFAVRPEGSVSTLKIQRTERGDSAVYLCASSLTLDRKNTEAFFGQGTRLTVV.

Ten or more counts support this clonotype. CDR3 in amino acids: CASSPPGLIYQETQYF. The CDR3 nucleotides are TGTGCCAGCAGCCCGCCGGGACTTATATACCAAGAGACCCAGTACTTC. The chain uses TRBV7-2 and TRBJ2-5; perhaps TRBD2 as D (6 bases). Looked up from germline, CDR1 is SGHTA and CDR2 is FQGNSA. The CDR3 is 16 residues long. The ends were cut back, 5 bases at V and 0 bases at J, with 16 bases in the middle.

This rearrangement joins TRBV19 to TRBJ2-3; the D gene is possibly TRBD2 (5 bases). CDR3 length: 14 amino acids. The V gene's germline CDR1 is LNHDA and CDR2 SQIVND (reference sequence). V was trimmed by 9 bases and J by 1 base, leaving 14 bases between them. The CDR3 region is CASQPFGGTDTQYF. The DNA of the CDR3 is TGTGCCAGCCAACCGTTCGGGGGCACAGATACGCAGTATTTT.

This clonotype was found a few times. The chain is built from TRBV20-1 and TRBJ2-1, with D perhaps being TRBD1 or TRBD2 (5 bases each). CDR3 size: 13 residues. V gave up 5 bases and J gave up 8 bases, with 16 bases separating them. Germline CDR1 is DFQATT and CDR2 is SNEGSKA (reference sequence). CDR3 amino acids: CSAGGVGWDEQFF. The CDR3 bases are TGCAGTGCTGGGGGTGTGGGTTGGGATGAGCAGTTCTTC.

This clonotype occurred many times. The chain joins TRBV29-1 to TRBJ1-1; no definite D call. The CDR3 loop spans 14 amino acids. Deletions cut 5 bases from V and 2 bases from J, with 15 bases between. Per the germline V gene, CDR1 is SQVTM and CDR2 is ANQGSEA. The DNA for the CDR3 is TGCAGCGTTCCTCGAGGGCGGGGAAACACTGAAGCTTTCTTT. Its translation is CSVPRGRGNTEAFF.

The table lists this clonotype with a few counts. V usage is TRBV6-1 and J usage is TRBJ2-3, with 10 nucleotides matching TRBD2. The ends lost 11 bases at V and 5 bases at J; junction bases unmatched: 7. Germline CDR1 is MNHNS and CDR2 is SASEGT. This CDR3 contains 13 residues. For the CDR3, the DNA is TGTGCCGGCGGGACTAGCGTCGAAGATACGCAGTATTTT. Protein: CAGGTSVEDTQYF.

This clonotype was detected only a few times. The V call is TRBV5-6, the J call TRBJ2-7; TRBD2 aligns across 10 bases. CDR1 and CDR2 (germline): SGHDT, YYEEEE. V lost 5 bases to trimming and J lost 0 bases; unmatched junction nucleotides: 5. The CDR3 totals 15 residues. The CDR3 sequence is CASRRGTSDSYEQYF. The CDR3, as DNA: TGTGCCAGCAGGAGGGGGACTAGCGACTCCTACGAGCAGTACTTC.

CDR3 in amino acids: CAWSRLSGANVLTF. In DNA, the CDR3 is TGTGCCTGGAGTAGGCTCTCTGGGGCCAACGTCCTGACTTTC. The chain couples TRBV30 to TRBJ2-6; D is ambiguous. The germline gives CDR1 GTSNPN, CDR2 SVGIG (reference sequence). This CDR3 has 14 amino acids. With 2 bases removed from V and 0 bases from J, the gap between germline ends came to 5 bases.

This clonotype occurred many times. The CDR3 reads CASSPGSSSGNTIYF. Written as DNA, the CDR3 is TGTGCCAGCTCACCAGGCAGCAGCTCTGGAAACACCATATATTTT. The rearrangement uses TRBV18 and TRBJ1-3; D gene unclear. V lost 2 bases to trimming and J lost 0 bases, with 8 bases between them. The CDR3 sequence is 15 residues long. The germline gives CDR1 KGHSH, CDR2 LQKENI.

In DNA, the CDR3 is TGCAGCTCTCAGTTGGGCCGGGGCGGGTTAGATACGCAGTATTTT. Translation gives CSSQLGRGGLDTQYF. The rearrangement joins TRBV29-1 to TRBJ2-3, with D perhaps given as TRBD1 or TRBD2 (5 bases each). The CDR3 consists of 15 residues. Germline values: CDR1 SQVTM, CDR2 ANQGSEA. V was clipped by 8 bases and J by 5 bases, with 23 bases between them.

This clonotype has a handful of counts. This chain links TRBV5-6 with TRBJ2-6, with D possibly TRBD1 on 6 matching bases. CDR3 length equals 16 residues. The germline CDR1 and CDR2 sequences are SGHDT and YYEEEE. Trimming removed 1 base from V and 10 bases from J, with 18 bases in between. The DNA of the CDR3 is TGTGCCAGCAGCTTGAAGTACCAGGGGACCGTTAACGTCCTGACTTTC. Its protein product is CASSLKYQGTVNVLTF.

This clonotype was observed many times. The chain joins TRBV7-2 to TRBJ2-5; D not certain. V was shortened by 5 bases and J by 5 bases, with 12 bases between the two germline ends. Germline V gene data show CDR1 as SGHTA and CDR2 as FQGNSA. The CDR3 is made up of 13 amino acids. CDR3 nucleotide sequence: TGTGCCAGCAGCCCAGGAATTCGGGAGACCCAGTACTTC. Protein sequence: CASSPGIRETQYF.